The rows below give T cell receptor beta chains drawn from one sample of a study of cytotoxic CD8 clonotypes in ibrutinib-treated CLL. Using immunoSEQ multiplex PCR, the repertoire was profiled, and TCRdb retains in-frame clones only, with some absent. The table shows 120,000 to 150,000 clones, with under 95% occurring only once. The sample was PBMCs, taken after 12 months of ibrutinib treatment. Receptors originate from a human donor with chronic lymphocytic leukemia. CDR3s include the opening cysteine and the closing phenylalanine or tryptophan. A D gene is named only where the DNA matches it firmly.

J	D	V	DNA	CDR3
TRBJ2-1	TRBD1	TRBV7-2	TGTGCCACGGGACAGGGGGTCCTCAATGAGCAGTTCTTC	CATGQGVLNEQFF
TRBJ2-3	TRBD2	TRBV19	TGTGCCAGTAGTTCGAAGACTAGCGGGAGAGTAGATACGCAGTATTTT	CASSSKTSGRVDTQYF
TRBJ2-3	TRBD2	TRBV2	TGTGCCAGCAGGCCCGGGACTAGCGGGAGGGGAGATACGCAGTATTTT	CASRPGTSGRGDTQYF
TRBJ1-2	TRBD1	TRBV11-3	TGTGCCAGCAGCACCGACAGGGGCTATGGCTACACCTTC	CASSTDRGYGYTF
TRBJ2-3	-	TRBV5-1	TGCGCCAGCAGCTCTTCAGCTAGCACAGATACGCAGTATTTT	CASSSSASTDTQYF
TRBJ2-1	TRBD2	TRBV19	TGTGCCAGTAGTATTTGGCTAGCGGGAGGTGAGCAGTTCTTC	CASSIWLAGGEQFF
TRBJ1-2	-	TRBV19	TGTGCCAGTAGTATTTCGCGGATTTATAACTATGGCTACACCTTC	CASSISRIYNYGYTF
TRBJ2-1	TRBD1	TRBV7-6	TGTGCCAGCAGCTCTCCGACAGGGCTAGACAATGAGCAGTTCTTC	CASSSPTGLDNEQFF
TRBJ2-7	-	TRBV7-2	TGTGCCAGCAGGTGGGGGAGTACCTACGAGCAGTACTTC	CASRWGSTYEQYF
TRBJ1-1	TRBD1	TRBV28	TGTGCCAGCAGCACCCAGGGGGGTTGGAACACTGAAGCTTTCTTT	CASSTQGGWNTEAFF
TRBJ2-1	TRBD2	TRBV7-3	TGTGCCAGCAGCTATACCGGGACTAGTAATGAGCAGTTCTTC	CASSYTGTSNEQFF
TRBJ1-5	TRBD1	TRBV28	TGTGCCAGCAGTTCCGGGACAGGGACTCAGCCCCAGCATTTT	CASSSGTGTQPQHF
TRBJ2-1	-	TRBV7-2	TGTGCCAGCAGCTTAATGTCCCGAAGGGGCAATGAGCAGTTCTTC	CASSLMSRRGNEQFF
TRBJ2-1	TRBD2	TRBV7-3	TGTGCCAGCAGTCGAGCGGGAGGCCTCAATGAGCAGTTCTTC	CASSRAGGLNEQFF
TRBJ2-5	-	TRBV27	TGTGCCAGCAGTTTATACGGCCCAAGGATAGGCGAGACCCAGTACTTC	CASSLYGPRIGETQYF
TRBJ1-3	TRBD1	TRBV9	TGTGCCAGCAGCGTACAGGGGGCGAGCTCTGGAAACACCATATATTTT	CASSVQGASSGNTIYF
TRBJ1-2	-	TRBV18	TGTGCCAGCTCACCACCGGAGGCAGGGCGTCTACTTTATGGCTACACCTTC	CASSPPEAGRLLYGYTF
TRBJ1-2	-	TRBV19	TGTGCCAGTAGTATAGAAACCGGGACAACAAACTATGGCTACACCTTC	CASSIETGTTNYGYTF
TRBJ1-1	-	TRBV7-9	TGTGCCAGCAGCTTAGACCCAGGCTTTCTCTTGAACACTGAAGCTTTCTTT	CASSLDPGFLLNTEAFF
TRBJ1-5	-	TRBV27	TGTGCCAGCAGTTTAGGGTCGGGTCAGCCCCAGCATTTT	CASSLGSGQPQHF
TRBJ2-7	-	TRBV30	TGTGCCTGGAGTGAGGAGTCCCCCTACGAGCAGTACTTC	CAWSEESPYEQYF
TRBJ1-1	-	TRBV27	TGTGCCAGCAGTTACTATCAGGCGGGAACTGAAGCTTTCTTT	CASSYYQAGTEAFF